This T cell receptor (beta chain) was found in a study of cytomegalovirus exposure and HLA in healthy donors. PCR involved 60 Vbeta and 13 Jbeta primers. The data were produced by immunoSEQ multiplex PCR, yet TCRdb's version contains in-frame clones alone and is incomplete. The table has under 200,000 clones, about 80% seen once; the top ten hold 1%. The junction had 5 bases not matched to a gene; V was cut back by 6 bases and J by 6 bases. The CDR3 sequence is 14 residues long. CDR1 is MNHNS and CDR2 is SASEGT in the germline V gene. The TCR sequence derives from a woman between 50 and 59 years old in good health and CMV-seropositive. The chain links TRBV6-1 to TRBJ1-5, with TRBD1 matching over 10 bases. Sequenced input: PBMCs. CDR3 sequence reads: CASRPTGGGQPQHF. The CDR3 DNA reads TGTGCCAGCAGGCCGACAGGGGGCGGTCAGCCCCAGCATTTT.